These 21 T cell receptor beta chains were sequenced from one sample in a study of T cell responses to AZD1222 COVID-19 vaccine. The protocol was immunoSEQ multiplex PCR, while the TCRdb copy is restricted to in-frame clones and leaves out a portion. Of around 150,000 clones in the sample, about 92% were seen once. This specimen consisted of peripheral blood, obtained on day 0 of MenACWY control vaccination. These receptors were taken from an adult in good health.

The rearrangement joins TRBV6-4 to TRBJ1-1; D not resolved. The CDR3 runs 13 residues. Germline CDR1 MRHNA, CDR2 SNTAGT. Trimming took off 5 bases at V and 1 base at J, with 8 bases between the two ends. This CDR3 is CASSTQPNTEAFF. CDR3 coding DNA: TGTGCCAGCAGTACCCAGCCGAACACTGAAGCTTTCTTT.

V is TRBV7-9 and J is TRBJ2-1; D is ambiguous. V was pared by 3 bases and J by 5 bases, with 11 bases between. The germline gives CDR1 SEHNR, CDR2 FQNEAQ (reference sequence). This CDR3 is built from 14 residues. The CDR3 loop is CASSFQRRNNEQFF. CDR3 nucleotide sequence: TGTGCCAGCAGCTTTCAGCGCCGGAACAATGAGCAGTTCTTC.

The chain recombines TRBV7-3 with TRBJ2-1, with 9 bases identical to TRBD2. Germline V gives CDR1 SGHTA, CDR2 FQGTGA. The CDR3 extends over 15 amino acids. Trimming at V came to 2 bases and at J to 12 bases, leaving 11 bases not matched to a gene. Here the CDR3 reads CASSLGPSGVRRQFF. In nucleotides, the CDR3 is TGTGCCAGCAGCTTAGGGCCTAGCGGGGTCCGTCGGCAGTTCTTC.

V gene TRBV28 combines with J gene TRBJ2-2; TRBD1 is a possible D gene (6 bases). The germline V and J ends were trimmed by 5 bases and 9 bases, with 10 bases remaining between them. The germline V gene encodes CDR1 MDHEN and CDR2 SYDVKM. The CDR3 contains 12 residues. The CDR3 loop is CASSNRVRELFF. CDR3 DNA sequence: TGTGCCAGCAGTAACAGGGTCCGGGAGCTGTTTTTT.

This chain links TRBV6-5 with TRBJ2-7; TRBD2 might be the D (6 bases). Germline V gives CDR1 MNHEY, CDR2 SVGAGI. Trimming took 9 bases from V and 9 from J, leaving 15 bases between them. CDR3 size: 11 residues. The DNA of the CDR3 is TGTGCCAGTAGATCGGGGGTTGTGCAGTACTTC. Translating it yields CASRSGVVQYF.

The chain carries TRBV24-1 and TRBJ2-5; 7 nucleotides agree with TRBD1. This CDR3 region has 14 residues. J was trimmed by 2 bases and V by 6 bases; bases with no gene match: 5. CDR1 and CDR2 (germline): KGHDR, SFDVKD. The CDR3 nucleotides read TGTGCCACCAGTTCCCGGGACAGACAAGAGACCCAGTACTTC. It encodes CATSSRDRQETQYF.

CDR3 coding DNA: TGTGCCACCAGTACCTCGACAGGGGAGACTAGCGGTACCTACAATGAGCAGTTCTTC. This gives the protein CATSTSTGETSGTYNEQFF. V usage is TRBV24-1 and J usage is TRBJ2-1; maybe TRBD2 (9 bases). The CDR3 is 19 residues long. Trimming shortened V by 6 bases and J by 2 bases, and 25 bases separated the two germline ends. The germline CDR1 and CDR2 sequences are KGHDR and SFDVKD.

The chain uses TRBV2 and TRBJ2-7; D perhaps matches TRBD2 (5 bases). This CDR3 spans 13 amino acids. V lost 5 bases to trimming and J lost 7 bases, with 15 bases between them. In germline, CDR1 is SNHLY, CDR2 FYNNEI. The CDR3 spells CASSRVLSGEQYF. In nucleotides, the CDR3 is TGTGCCAGCAGTCGGGTCTTATCGGGGGAGCAGTACTTC.

V usage is TRBV7-2 and J usage is TRBJ1-5; possibly TRBD1 for D (6 bases). Germline CDR1 SGHTA, CDR2 FQGNSA. There are 17 residues in the CDR3. Trimming stripped 5 bases from V and 6 bases from J, with 23 bases between. This CDR3 is CASSVGAGHALGQPQHF. The DNA of the CDR3 is TGTGCCAGCAGCGTAGGTGCGGGACACGCCTTGGGTCAGCCCCAGCATTTT.

The V and J genes are TRBV20-1 and TRBJ1-4; no definite D call. CDR3 size: 11 residues. V was pared by 6 bases and J by 6 bases, with 8 bases between. The germline CDR1 and CDR2 sequences are DFQATT and SNEGSKA (reference sequence). The CDR3 region has the DNA TGCAGTGCCCAGCTGGATGAAAAACTGTTTTTT. Translated: CSAQLDEKLFF.

The J gene is TRBJ2-5, the V gene TRBV28; D call uncertain. V was pared by 4 bases and J by 5 bases, with 8 bases between. This CDR3 is built from 12 residues. Germline CDR1 MDHEN, CDR2 SYDVKM. The CDR3 region has the DNA TGTGCCAGCAGTTGGGGTCGGGAGACCCAGTACTTC. Encoded protein: CASSWGRETQYF. Full variable domain (missing parts from reference TRBV28 and TRBJ2-5): DVKVTQSSRYLVKRTGEKVFLECVQDMDHENMFWYRQDPGLGLRLIYFSYDVKMKEKGDIPEGYSVSREKKERFSLILESASTNQTSMYLCASSWGRETQYFGPGTRLLVL.

The chain employs TRBV4-3 and TRBJ1-3, with D unresolved. This CDR3 region has 16 residues. V dropped 0 bases and J dropped 6 bases, with 15 bases sitting between them. In germline, CDR1 is LGHNA, CDR2 YSLEER. The CDR3 loop is CASSQDFGGSANTIYF. The CDR3 DNA is TGCGCCAGCAGCCAAGATTTCGGCGGATCGGCAAACACCATATATTTT.

This clone showed up just once. The chain links TRBV7-9 to TRBJ2-2; D remains ambiguous. CDR1 and CDR2 from the germline V gene are SEHNR and FQNEAQ (reference sequence). CDR3 size: 15 residues. V gave up 1 base and J gave up 0 bases, with 6 bases separating them. The CDR3 DNA sequence: TGTGCCAGCAGCTTAGGGACCGCGAACACCGGGGAGCTGTTTTTT. It yields the protein CASSLGTANTGELFF.

In its sample, this clone was seen once. V gene TRBV28 combines with J gene TRBJ1-1; no clear D gene. Germline values: CDR1 MDHEN, CDR2 SYDVKM. The CDR3 contains 14 residues. Trimming took 6 bases from V and 0 from J, leaving 11 bases between them. CDR3 protein: CASSGRSMNTEAFF. The CDR3 coding sequence is TGTGCCAGCAGCGGACGGTCTATGAACACTGAAGCTTTCTTT.

The V gene is TRBV10-3, the J gene TRBJ2-3, with 8 bases matching TRBD1. V shed 6 bases, J shed 1 base, and the junction held 9 bases outside the gene matches. Germline V lookup: CDR1 ENHRY, CDR2 SYGVKD. The CDR3 loop spans 16 amino acids. The CDR3 sequence: CAISAQGVLGTDTQYF. The CDR3 DNA follows: TGTGCCATCAGCGCACAGGGGGTATTGGGCACAGATACGCAGTATTTT.

The genes are TRBV9 and TRBJ1-1; TRBD1 matches at 8 bases. Germline CDR1 SGDLS, CDR2 YYNGEE. Unmatched junction bases numbered 8, after V lost 0 bases and J lost 4 bases. CDR3 length equals 16 residues. The CDR3 protein is CASSVVSGGRGTEAFF. For the CDR3, the DNA is TGTGCCAGCAGCGTAGTGTCAGGGGGCCGTGGCACTGAAGCTTTCTTT.

The J gene is TRBJ2-2, the V gene TRBV7-2; D possibly corresponds to TRBD2 (6 bases). CDR1 and CDR2 (germline): SGHTA, FQGNSA. V was shortened by 0 bases and J by 1 base, with 9 bases between the two germline ends. The CDR3 sequence is 16 residues long. The CDR3 coding sequence is TGTGCCAGCAGCTTAGCGGGGCGGGGGAACACCGGGGAGCTGTTTTTT. Its protein is CASSLAGRGNTGELFF.

V is TRBV6-1 and J is TRBJ1-2; the match to TRBD1 covers 7 bases. There are 16 residues in the CDR3. Germline V CDR1 and CDR2: MNHNS, SASEGT. The V segment lost 4 bases and the J segment 2 bases; nucleotides outside the gene matches: 10. CDR3 loop: CASSGRDRPFNYGYTF. CDR3 DNA: TGTGCCAGCAGTGGGAGGGACAGACCTTTCAACTATGGCTACACCTTC.

This chain uses TRBV18 with TRBJ1-5, with D possibly TRBD1 on 5 matching bases. V was trimmed by 2 bases and J by 2 bases, leaving 10 bases between them. The CDR3 totals 15 residues. The germline CDR1 and CDR2 sequences are KGHSH and LQKENI. The CDR3 nucleotides read TGTGCCAGCTCACCAGCGGGGGTTGGCAATCAGCCCCAGCATTTT. Its protein is CASSPAGVGNQPQHF.

J is TRBJ2-3 and V is TRBV11-3; perhaps D is TRBD1 or TRBD2 (5 bases each). V was clipped by 8 bases and J by 0 bases, with 12 bases between them. Germline V gene sequence: CDR1 SGHNT, CDR2 YENEEA. CDR3 length: 14 residues. The chain's CDR3 is CASRGRRSTDTQYF. CDR3 nucleotide sequence: TGTGCCAGCCGGGGCCGGAGAAGCACAGATACGCAGTATTTT.

This sequence joins TRBV25-1 and TRBJ1-4; 9 bases agree with TRBD1. The CDR3 contains 15 residues. V gave up 4 bases and J gave up 8 bases; unmatched junction bases: 8. Germline-derived CDR1 and CDR2 are MGHDK and SYGVNS. Here the CDR3 DNA reads TGTGCCAGCAGTGGATCACAGGGGGCGGGAGAAAAACTGTTTTTT. This gives the protein CASSGSQGAGEKLFF.